The following is a T cell receptor (beta chain) sequence with its context. Its antigen has not been determined. No per-base quality is available; no much larger clone lies one base away. The data belong to a study of T cells in narcolepsy (dated by TCRdb to between 2018 and 2020). In terms of the full investigation: Patients with narcolepsy type 1 or type 2 (NT1, NT2) were enrolled in the study together with healthy control donors. To look for autoreactive T cells in narcolepsy patients that target self-antigens of hypocretin neurons (hypocretin, TRIB2), the study used TCR Vbeta sequencing to follow clonotypes in blood and CSF. The full study reports these points: Numbers of sequenced blood memory CD4+ clonotypes were comparable, averaging about 39,000 in patients and about 33,000 in controls. Autoreactive clonotypes were reported to be detected serially in the blood of the same patients and of different patients, but not in the blood of healthy controls. Plots comparing CSF and blood CD4+ T cell clonotypes from the same patient highlighted HCRT-specific and TRIB2-specific autoreactive clonotypes. Some blood memory CD4+ repertoires from patients and controls contained no sequences matching autoreactive T cell clones.

Library preparation employed the immunoSEQ multiplex PCR assay. Here the immuneACCESS table is served through TCRdb, limited to in-frame sequences with V and J called. Missing clones are a known gap in these copies; in checked studies unresolved V genes cover under half, and the rest lacks a known reason. In all, the sample holds 30,000 to 45,000 clones, and approximately 86% of those were seen once. The leading ten clones occupy about 1.6% of the sample. Germline trimming: 4 bases from V, 1 base from J; junction bases outside gene matches: 6. From cysteine to phenylalanine, the CDR3 is 14 amino acids long. Solely the CDR3 DNA is kept, with 42 bases framed from the first base. CDR1 and CDR2, looked up from the germline V gene, are SQVTM and ANQGSEA. Memory CD4+ T cells were sorted ex vivo from peripheral blood of narcolepsy patients and healthy controls for TCR Vbeta sequencing.

The TCR sequence derives from a human donor with narcolepsy. Sequenced sample: CD45RA- memory CD4+ T cells from PBMCs. The cell subset or site label for this specimen denotes: memory T cells sorted ex vivo from peripheral blood. This sequence uses TRBV29-1 and TRBJ1-1, and TRBD1 aligns with 7 junction nucleotides. In nucleotide form, the sequence is TGCAGCGTTGGATCGACAGGGACGAACACTGAAGCTTTCTTT. It specifies CSVGSTGTNTEAFF. This CDR3, with the reference TRBV29-1 and TRBJ1-1 proteins standing in past its ends, gives the full variable domain SAVISQKPSRDICQRGTSLTIQCQVDSQVTMMFWYRQQPGQSLTLIATANQGSEATYESGFVIDKFPISRPNLTFSTLTVSNMSPEDSSIYLCSVGSTGTNTEAFFGQGTRLTVV.